This T cell receptor beta chain was captured in a study of T-cell memory formation after mild COVID-19. Study-wide points: Largely, contracting CD4+ clones fell within CM and EM, and contracting CD8+ clones within EMRA. While clones contracting from day 15 to 85 were balanced between CD4 and CD8, later expanders leaned CD4+. Prior to infection, memory already included some responding clones, suggesting cross-reactive memory joined.

In this sample, this clonotype turned up many times. Its antigen is unknown. In TCRdb, the 5' RACE reads were re-called with MiXCR into one record per CDR3 protein. The sample holds about 270,000 distinct CDR3 sequences; about a sixth are singletons and the top ten take 22%. V shed 7 bases and J shed 4 bases, with 19 bases lying between them. Germline V gives CDR1 SGHTA, CDR2 FQGNSA. The CDR3 length is 15 residues. The source is a man aged 18 to 35 who had mild COVID-19 (a few samples of this study predate the infection). Cell type and time point are not known. What was sequenced was PBMCs or a T cell subset sorted from them (not recorded which). The rearrangement links TRBV7-2 to TRBJ2-5; D not resolved. CDR3 region: CASNNFGPSGETQYF. The CDR3, as DNA: TGTGCCAGCAACAACTTTGGACCGAGTGGAGAGACCCAGTACTTC.